The 21 T cell receptor beta chains presented below share a single source sample, sequenced in a study of PD-L1 blockade in urothelial cancer. Profiling relied on immunoSEQ multiplex PCR, and the TCRdb table lists in-frame clones only, not all of them. The sample shows about 66,000 clones, roughly 86% of them seen only once. Time point meaning: peripheral blood 6 weeks after treatment start. Specimen: PBMCs, collected around atezolizumab (anti-PD-L1) treatment. Every receptor here comes from a man aged 55 to 70 with urothelial cancer.

Only a few counts were recorded for this clone. The chain couples TRBV6-6 to TRBJ1-2; 7 bases are a match to TRBD1. V lost 10 bases and J lost 3; bases outside the gene matches: 11. The CDR3 sequence is 14 residues long. Germline CDR1 MNHNY, CDR2 SVGAGI (reference sequence). For the CDR3, the DNA is TGTGCCACATCAACCTACCAGGGGGACTATGGCTACACCTTC. This gives the protein CATSTYQGDYGYTF.

The rearrangement links TRBV5-1 to TRBJ2-1; D may be TRBD2 (6 bases). CDR3 size: 14 residues. Trimming left V 1 base short and J 9 bases short, with 14 bases between. Germline CDR1 SGHRS, CDR2 YFSETQ. CDR3 amino acids: CASSLFMGDFEQFF. CDR3 in DNA: TGCGCCAGCAGCTTGTTTATGGGGGACTTTGAGCAGTTCTTC.

In DNA form, the CDR3 reads TGTGCCATCAGCTCTATGGACAGGGGGGATTACTATGGCTACACCTTC. Its protein is CAISSMDRGDYYGYTF. V usage is TRBV10-3 and J usage is TRBJ1-2; 10 positions match TRBD1. Germline loops: CDR1 ENHRY, CDR2 SYGVKD. V was pared by 6 bases and J by 3 bases, with 10 bases of the junction left unmatched. The CDR3 sequence is 16 residues long.

This clone was counted between two and nine times. The rearrangement uses TRBV6-5 and TRBJ1-3; D uncertain. V was clipped by 5 bases and J by 3 bases, with 11 bases between them. The CDR3 has 14 residues. CDR1 is MNHEY and CDR2 is SVGAGI in the germline V gene. The CDR3 DNA sequence: TGTGCCAGCAGTCTGTCAGGCCATGGAAACACCATATATTTT. Protein sequence: CASSLSGHGNTIYF.

V and J are TRBV4-3 and TRBJ2-1; D not certain. CDR1 is LGHNA and CDR2 is YSLEER in the germline V gene. Trimming stripped 6 bases from V and 0 bases from J, with 9 bases between. The CDR3 covers 14 residues. Here the CDR3 reads CASRPGDSYNEQFF. The CDR3 bases are TGCGCCAGCAGACCCGGAGACTCCTACAATGAGCAGTTCTTC.

J is TRBJ2-1 and V is TRBV6-1; TRBD1 matches 9 bases. CDR3 size: 15 residues. V trimming: 0 bases; J trimming: 5 bases; junction bases outside the gene matches: 2. The germline V gene encodes CDR1 MNHNS and CDR2 SASEGT. CDR3 protein: CASSEAGQGNNEQFF. DNA for the CDR3: TGTGCCAGCAGTGAAGCGGGACAGGGTAACAATGAGCAGTTCTTC.

CDR3 DNA: TGTGCCAGTTCTTGGGGGCGCTCTGAAAAACTGTTTTTT. Amino acids: CASSWGRSEKLFF. This chain joins TRBV11-2 and TRBJ1-4; the D gene is possibly TRBD1 (6 bases). This CDR3 has 13 residues. The V and J ends lost 9 bases and 7 bases respectively, with 15 bases between them. The V gene's germline CDR1 is SGHAT and CDR2 FQNNGV.

At least ten counts were recorded for this clone. The genes are TRBV28 and TRBJ2-5; 8 nucleotides align to TRBD2. V lost 5 bases, J lost 7 bases, and 12 bases stayed unmatched. The CDR3 spans 15 residues. Germline loops: CDR1 MDHEN, CDR2 SYDVKM. The CDR3: CASSAGTSEVRTQYF. CDR3 DNA sequence: TGTGCCAGCAGTGCCGGGACTAGTGAAGTACGGACCCAGTACTTC.

The chain carries TRBV7-3 and TRBJ1-1; D unclear. V gave up 1 base and J gave up 4 bases, with 10 bases separating them. The germline V gene encodes CDR1 SGHTA and CDR2 FQGTGA. The CDR3 spans 14 residues. The CDR3 sequence: CASSLNPGSTEAFF. CDR3 bases: TGTGCCAGCAGCTTAAATCCGGGGAGCACTGAAGCTTTCTTT.

This chain joins TRBV5-1 and TRBJ1-4; no clear D gene. This CDR3 spans 14 amino acids. Trimming shortened V by 1 base and J by 0 bases, and 4 bases separated the two germline ends. Germline CDR1 and CDR2: SGHRS and YFSETQ. This chain's CDR3 is CASSLTTTNEKLFF. In DNA, the CDR3 is TGCGCCAGCAGCTTGACAACAACTAATGAAAAACTGTTTTTT. The full variable domain, with the rest looked up from reference TRBV5-1 and TRBJ1-4, is KAGVTQTPRYLIKTRGQQVTLSCSPISGHRSVSWYQQTPGQGLQFLFEYFSETQRNKGNFPGRFSGRQFSNSRSEMNVSTLELGDSALYLCASSLTTTNEKLFFGSGTQLSVL.

This clone occurred once. V is TRBV9 and J is TRBJ2-7; 7 bases align to TRBD1. The J segment lost 3 bases and the V segment lost 4 bases, leaving 4 bases of the junction unmatched. Per the germline V gene, CDR1 is SGDLS and CDR2 is YYNGEE. This CDR3 comprises 13 residues. DNA for the CDR3: TGTGCCAGCAGCACCGCAGGGGGCTACGAGCAGTACTTC. Protein product: CASSTAGGYEQYF.

This clone was counted only a few times. The gene calls are TRBV11-2 and TRBJ1-5; D is possibly TRBD1 (6 bases). This CDR3 is 15 amino acids long. Trimming pared 1 base from V and 6 bases from J, leaving 13 bases between. Looked up from germline, CDR1 is SGHAT and CDR2 is FQNNGV. DNA for the CDR3: TGTGCCAGCAGCTTAGCACAGGGTCTGGGTCAGCCCCAGCATTTT. Amino acid sequence: CASSLAQGLGQPQHF.

The chain links TRBV6-1 to TRBJ1-4, with 10 bases fitting TRBD1. This CDR3 comprises 15 residues. V lost 3 bases, J lost 14 bases, and 12 bases stayed unmatched. Germline CDR1 reads MNHNS; CDR2 reads SASEGT. The CDR3 coding sequence is TGTGCCAGCAGTGACCGTGGGACAGGGGCCGCCCGGCTGTTTTTT. Its protein is CASSDRGTGAARLFF.

The rearrangement links TRBV5-4 to TRBJ1-3, with TRBD1 as a possible D gene (5 bases). V was shortened by 6 bases and J by 0 bases, with 16 bases between the two germline ends. This CDR3 contains 16 residues. Germline V CDR1 and CDR2: SGHNT, YYREEE (reference sequence). The CDR3 coding sequence is TGTGCCAGCACCATCACCCCCGGGGGCTCTGGAAACACCATATATTTT. It encodes CASTITPGGSGNTIYF.

The chain recombines TRBV28 with TRBJ2-7, with 10 positions matching TRBD2. The J segment lost 5 bases and the V segment lost 2 bases, leaving 9 bases of the junction unmatched. Per the germline V gene, CDR1 is MDHEN and CDR2 is SYDVKM. The CDR3 has 16 amino acids. CDR3 nucleotide sequence: TGTGCCAGCAGTTTAACCTGGGCTAGCGGGAGCCACGAGCAGTACTTC. Protein: CASSLTWASGSHEQYF.

The chain has TRBV7-8 and TRBJ1-5; TRBD1 matches 10 bases. CDR3 length equals 16 residues. Germline CDR1 and CDR2: SGHVS and FQNEAQ. V lost 10 bases and J lost 7; bases outside the gene matches: 16. In DNA form, the CDR3 reads TGTGCCACGTCGGTTGCCGGGACAGGGGTTGAACAGCCCCAGCATTTT. Protein: CATSVAGTGVEQPQHF.

This chain links TRBV2 with TRBJ2-3; maybe TRBD2 (6 bases). This CDR3 has 15 residues. Germline CDR1 SNHLY, CDR2 FYNNEI. V was pared by 6 bases and J by 6 bases, with 19 bases between. The CDR3 region is CASRAQRAWVDTQYF. The CDR3 DNA follows: TGTGCCAGCAGGGCCCAGCGGGCGTGGGTGGATACGCAGTATTTT.

CDR3 loop: CASSPYRGEADTQYF. CDR3 nucleotide sequence: TGTGCCAGTAGCCCATACAGGGGGGAGGCAGATACGCAGTATTTT. The chain employs TRBV19 and TRBJ2-3, with 8 nucleotides matching TRBD1. Germline lookup yields CDR1 LNHDA and CDR2 SQIVND (reference sequence). CDR3 size: 15 residues. The J segment lost 4 bases and the V segment lost 6 bases, leaving 9 bases of the junction unmatched.

The chain is built from TRBV11-3 and TRBJ2-3; D gene unclear. Trimming cost V 2 bases and J 1 base, with 4 bases left between them. The CDR3 totals 13 residues. From germline, CDR1 is SGHNT and CDR2 YENEEA. CDR3 region: CASSLTGTDTQYF. Here the CDR3 DNA reads TGTGCCAGCAGCTTAACGGGCACAGATACGCAGTATTTT.

This clone was recorded only once. The chain recombines TRBV9 with TRBJ1-1; TRBD1 agrees at 8 bases. Per the germline V gene, CDR1 is SGDLS and CDR2 is YYNGEE. The CDR3 covers 14 residues. J gave up 4 bases and V 3 bases, and 5 bases lay outside the gene matches. Written as DNA, the CDR3 is TGTGCCAGCAGCGAGACAGGGGCCGGCACTGAAGCTTTCTTT. Its protein is CASSETGAGTEAFF.

This clone was counted many times. The V call is TRBV29-1, the J call TRBJ2-7; maybe TRBD1 (6 bases). Germline assignment: CDR1 SQVTM and CDR2 ANQGSEA. Trimming took 7 bases from V and 0 from J, leaving 16 bases between them. The CDR3 extends over 14 amino acids. The CDR3 region is CSAMTGGSSYEQYF. CDR3 DNA: TGCAGCGCTATGACAGGTGGAAGCTCCTACGAGCAGTACTTC.